Sequencing of this TCR beta chain was carried out in a study of T cells in Graves' hyperthyroidism and ophthalmopathy. General observations from the study: In validation, the model predicted ophthalmopathy. These predictions came a median about 6.5 months before onset. Ophthalmopathy could be told apart from stable hyperthyroidism with a 13 V-J model. Also found in blood were most expanded thyroid clonotypes above 0.001.

As for this clonotype: The antigen remains unidentified.

Diagnosis relied on clinical symptoms, serum thyroxine and TRAb, thyroid ultrasound and orbital computed tomography. V lost 3 bases to trimming and J lost 1 base, with 13 bases between them. The CDR3 covers 16 residues. The germline CDR1 and CDR2 sequences are SGDLS and YYNGEE. What was amplified from RNA transcripts were TCR beta CDR3 regions. First-round RT-PCR of the TCR CDR3 relied on the HTBI primer set. MiXCR, run by TCRdb on the multiplex PCR reads, gives a single entry per CDR3 protein. Of 550,000 to 800,000 distinct CDR3 sequences in the sample, 15% to 20% are singletons; the top ten hold 15% to 18%.

Sample: blood. This clonotype was sampled from a man aged 45-65 years with Graves' hyperthyroidism. V usage is TRBV9 and J usage is TRBJ1-4; a weak D match, TRBD1 (6 bases). The CDR3 sequence is CASSEREGGTNEKLFF. DNA of the CDR3: TGTGCCAGCAGCGAGAGAGAAGGGGGAACTAATGAAAAACTGTTTTTT.